The 9 T cell receptor beta chains reported below all come from one sample, sequenced in a study of blood T cell repertoires in COVID-19. Generated by immunoSEQ multiplex PCR, the TCRdb table keeps only in-frame clones and is missing some. Of about 180,000 clones in the sample, approximately 85% are singletons; the top ten hold 9.5% to 13%. Sample: peripheral blood. These receptors were obtained from a human donor with active or convalescent COVID-19. The donor label of this sample is uncertain.

The gene calls are TRBV11-2 and TRBJ2-1, with D unresolved. The CDR3 has 13 amino acids. V lost 5 bases and J lost 12, with 17 bases in between. Germline V gene lookup returns CDR1 SGHAT and CDR2 FQNNGV. CDR3 in amino acids: CASSQNSPGRQFF. The CDR3 nucleotides are TGTGCCAGCAGCCAAAACAGTCCCGGTAGGCAGTTCTTC.

This chain connects TRBV5-1 to TRBJ2-7, with D perhaps matching TRBD2 (6 bases). V was clipped by 1 base and J by 2 bases, with 13 bases between them. This CDR3 has 15 residues. Germline values: CDR1 SGHRS, CDR2 YFSETQ. The CDR3, as DNA: TGCGCCAGCAGCTTGTCATTGCGGGATACCTACGAGCAGTACTTC. Residues: CASSLSLRDTYEQYF.

This clone was recorded a few times. The chain employs TRBV14 and TRBJ1-1; possible D gene TRBD1, 5 bases. This CDR3 is built from 11 residues. Trimming shortened V by 5 bases and J by 11 bases, and 12 bases separated the two germline ends. Per the germline V gene, CDR1 is SGHDN and CDR2 is FVKESK. The CDR3 reads CASSARGVAFF. CDR3 coding DNA: TGTGCCAGCAGCGCCCGGGGGGTCGCTTTCTTT.

The chain combines TRBV4-1 with TRBJ2-2, with 15 bases matching TRBD2. Unmatched junction bases numbered 11, after V lost 5 bases and J lost 4 bases. CDR3 length equals 19 residues. Looked up from germline, CDR1 is MGHRA and CDR2 is YSYEKL. CDR3: CASSGPGTSGGRSTGELFF. Written as DNA, the CDR3 is TGCGCCAGCAGCGGACCCGGGACTAGCGGGGGGCGATCCACCGGGGAGCTGTTTTTT.

V and J are TRBV27 and TRBJ2-1; D ambiguous. The CDR3 extends over 11 amino acids. The V and J ends lost 10 bases and 6 bases respectively, with 10 bases between them. Germline values: CDR1 MNHEY, CDR2 SMNVEV (reference sequence). Here the CDR3 DNA reads TGTGCCACTTCGGGTGGCAATGAGCAGTTCTTC. Protein sequence: CATSGGNEQFF.

The CDR3 coding sequence is TGTGCCACCAGTGATTTGTTCCCTAGCGGGAGTACTGACTCCTACAATGAGCAGTTCTTC. Its translation is CATSDLFPSGSTDSYNEQFF. The gene calls are TRBV24-1 and TRBJ2-1, with 10 bases lining up with TRBD2. Trimming removed 0 bases from V and 0 bases from J; junction bases left unmatched: 10. Germline V gene sequence: CDR1 KGHDR, CDR2 SFDVKD. This CDR3 is 20 amino acids long.

The chain uses TRBV6-6 and TRBJ2-2; D remains unclear. This CDR3 has 12 residues. In germline, CDR1 is MNHNY, CDR2 SVGAGI (reference sequence). V lost 2 bases, J lost 6 bases, and 4 bases lay in between. CDR3 amino acids: CASSYLAGELFF. For the CDR3, the DNA is TGTGCCAGCAGTTACCTCGCCGGGGAGCTGTTTTTT.

Note on this clone: This sample includes further DNA sequences coding for the same CDR3. V is TRBV3-1 (or the pseudogene TRBV3-2) and J is TRBJ2-7; no reliable D call. This CDR3 is 11 amino acids long. The V end was cut by 4 bases, the J end by 3 bases, with 4 bases between. CDR1 and CDR2 (germline): LGHDT, YNNKEL (reference sequence). The CDR3 DNA sequence: TGTGCCAGCAGCCCCGGCTACGAGCAGTACTTC. It yields the protein CASSPGYEQYF.

The chain joins TRBV10-3 to TRBJ2-1, with a possible D match to TRBD2 (5 bases). Germline assignment: CDR1 ENHRY and CDR2 SYGVKD. There are 14 residues in the CDR3. Trimming removed 8 bases at V and 3 bases at J, with 14 bases between. The CDR3 sequence: CAIGLPAYYNEQFF. In DNA, the CDR3 is TGTGCCATCGGACTGCCCGCGTACTACAATGAGCAGTTCTTC.